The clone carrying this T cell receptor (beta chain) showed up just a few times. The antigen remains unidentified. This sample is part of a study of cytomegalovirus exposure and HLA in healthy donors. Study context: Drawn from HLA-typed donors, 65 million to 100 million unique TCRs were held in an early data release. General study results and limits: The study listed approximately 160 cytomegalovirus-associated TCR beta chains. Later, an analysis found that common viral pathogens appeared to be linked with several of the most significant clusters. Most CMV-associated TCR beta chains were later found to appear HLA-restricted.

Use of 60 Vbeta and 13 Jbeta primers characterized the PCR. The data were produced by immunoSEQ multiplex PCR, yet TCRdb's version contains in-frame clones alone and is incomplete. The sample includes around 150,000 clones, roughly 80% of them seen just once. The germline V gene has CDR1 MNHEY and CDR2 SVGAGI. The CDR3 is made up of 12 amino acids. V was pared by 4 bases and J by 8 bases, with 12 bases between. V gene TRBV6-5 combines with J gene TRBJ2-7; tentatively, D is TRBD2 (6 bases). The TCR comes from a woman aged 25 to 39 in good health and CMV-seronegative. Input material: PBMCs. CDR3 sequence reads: CASSFGSSQQYF. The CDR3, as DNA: TGTGCCAGCAGTTTCGGGAGTTCCCAGCAGTACTTC.